The entry that follows covers one T cell receptor (beta chain) sequence. In its sample, this clone was seen once. Its antigen remains undetermined. Nothing much larger sits one base from this clone, and base qualities are not available. The data belong to a study of cytomegalovirus exposure and HLA in healthy donors (dated by TCRdb to 2015 to 2018). Concerning the study at large: According to an earlier analysis of around 600 of the donors, 200 million or so T cells yielded over 90 million unique TCR beta sequences and less than 300 Gb of sequence data. Approximately 310 gigabases of sequencing data and tens of millions of unique TCR sequences were included in an early release covering several hundred HLA-typed donors. Of the 350 to 400 genotyped donors, around 81% fell in the genetic ancestry cluster associated with self-reported Caucasian donors. The study was designed to test whether signatures of past pathogen exposure could be identified by cataloging public T cell receptors. The T cell repertoires of some 670 subjects were profiled by immunosequencing and related to cytomegalovirus serostatus. In addition to the first cohort of around 670 subjects, a separate validation cohort of approximately 130 different subjects was used. To predict cytomegalovirus infection status, the study combined high-throughput TCR immunosequencing, statistical association of individual TCRs with disease status, and machine learning. To study patterns of TCR occurrence, a later analysis re-analyzed previously published TCR beta repertoires from several hundred donors and added high-resolution HLA genotyping. Rather than using new phenotypic data, the later analysis identified candidate immune exposures from TCR beta sequences and from how often those sequences occurred across donors. In an earlier analysis of about 590 of the donors, high-throughput TCR beta sequencing was used to judge whether each TCR beta V gene segment behaved as functional or pseudogenic. Donor age, sex, ethnicity and CMV serostatus were compiled alongside the repertoire data. A later genetic analysis took genome-wide SNP genotypes for about three fifths of the 666 donors and used that subset as a discovery cohort. All discovery cohort repertoires had been generated on a single sequencing platform. Both class I and class II loci were covered by HLA typing, at four-digit resolution. The number of donors typed differed by locus, with 629-630 for A, B, C, DRB1 and DQB1, roughly 520 for DQA1, 606 for DPA1, and some 440 for DPB1. Because of strong linkage in the cohort, roughly five DR-DQ haplotypes were treated as single units for association and clustering. Across approximately 400 genotyped donors of the cohort, an average of about 240,000 unique TCR beta nucleotide sequences per donor were sequenced, and roughly a sixth of those sequences were non-productive. Study-level results and caveats: Compared with equally common non-associated chains, HLA-associated TCR beta chains in a later analysis were more clonally expanded and had lower generation probabilities. CMV serostatus was the only immune exposure information available for the cohort. Because HLA typing was missing for some donors at each locus, association tests included only the typed subset. A later analysis found that TCR association rates varied across HLA loci, with DRB1 alleles showing the most associated TCRs and HLA-C alleles the fewest. Because the 87-base-pair reads could not distinguish some IMGT-functional V segments, including TRBV6-2 and TRBV6-3, those segments were excluded. Across donors, most TCR sequences were observed very rarely, whereas some public TCRs were present in many individuals. V-gene and J-gene trimming of TCR beta chains was associated with a missense DCLRE1C variant in a later genetic analysis, and the association was replicated in an independent cohort. The classifier was reported to diagnose cytomegalovirus status with high specificity and sensitivity in both the original cohort and the validation cohort. Strong co-occurrence of HLA alleles, especially DR and DQ, made assigning TCR associations to individual alleles difficult. A further reported finding was that TCR beta sequences accurately predicted the HLA-A and HLA-B alleles for most subjects in the first cohort. Linkage disequilibrium might explain the correlated functional status among segregating V segments, but an unknown experimental factor could not be ruled out. A later analysis reported that several top co-occurrence clusters appeared linked to parvovirus B19, influenza, CMV and Epstein-Barr virus. A later analysis associated 17,000 or so TCR beta sequences with specific HLA alleles at a false discovery rate of 0.05. The presence/absence analyses assumed that sequencing depth was roughly uniform across donors, and that assumption may not be true. Because counts were too low, seventeen rarely observed V segments, including chromosome 9 orphons, were left out of the earlier analysis of 587 of the donors. A group of highly shared sequence variants was considered likely to be a technical artifact of the sequencing pipeline. In a later analysis, most CMV-associated TCR beta chains were found to appear HLA-restricted, with HLA associations seemingly driven largely by CMV exposure. A later genetic analysis reported fewer N-insertions in productive TCRs among donors in an Asian-associated ancestry cluster than the roughly 670-donor mean. In this cohort, only TCR beta chains were sequenced, and detectable features were limited by the absence of alpha or paired-chain data. The study gave a list of more than 150 TCR beta chains associated with cytomegalovirus. The authors suggested that the approach could potentially be generalized to other disease states and immunological phenotypes. In an earlier analysis of around 500 of the donors, most TCR beta V segments appeared in productive rearrangements about 90% or about 30% of the time, broadly matching IMGT annotations. A few of the identified cytomegalovirus-associated TCR beta chains were confirmed in vitro to be specific for cytomegalovirus antigens.

The library was generated by the immunoSEQ multiplex PCR assay. For the multiplex PCR, a mixture combining 60 forward primers for TCR Vbeta segments and 13 reverse primers for TCR Jbeta segments was used. A multiplex PCR assay on genomic DNA amplified the CDR3 region of rearranged TCR beta genes. The Illumina HiSeq System was used to sequence the amplified TCR beta libraries as 87-base-pair reads. The study's processing was this. Across the roughly 670 repertoires, a later analysis counted roughly 84 million unique TCR beta chains, roughly 11 million of which were shared by at least two donors. To remove PCR and sequencing errors, raw reads were error-corrected and collapsed into unique sequences using a nearest-neighbor algorithm that merged closely related sequences. CDR3 sequences were aligned to IMGT reference sequences to assign V, D and J gene segments. For a sequence to be retained, a match of at least six nucleotides was required to both a V gene segment and a J gene segment. Rearrangements were called productive when the CDR3 lacked stop codons and stayed in frame with V and J; all others were non-productive. CDR3 was defined according to IMGT convention as the region running from the second conserved V-encoded cysteine to the conserved J-encoded phenylalanine. The earlier analysis of about 610 of the donors excluded sequences that lacked an unambiguous match to a single V gene segment. In an earlier analysis of almost 600 of the donors, a V segment was called functional when productive rearrangements were above 56.7%, and segregating when the standard deviation between donors exceeded 5%. A statistical classification framework was built to diagnose cytomegalovirus status from the catalog of TCR beta chain sequences. In a later analysis, TCR nucleotide sequences were compared against IMGT/GENE-DB human TR gene sequences so that V and J genes could be assigned. A later analysis assigned CDR3 sequences and most-parsimonious VDJ recombination scenarios with the TCRdist pipeline. In a later analysis, every TCR beta chain was defined by the combination of its CDR3 amino acid sequence and its V-gene family, and reads without a unique V-gene family were dropped. In a later analysis, fewer than 650 highly shared, low-generation-probability nucleotide sequences were removed to address suspected cross-contamination and a sequencing artifact. In a later analysis, a clonal expansion index for each public chain was calculated from normalized within-repertoire ranks of inferred template counts. In a later analysis, generation probabilities were computed with a VDJ recombination model fitted to out-of-frame rearrangements, and the resulting probabilities were checked against IGoR. In a later analysis, TCR-TCR, TCR-HLA and TCR-CMV co-occurrence was scored with hypergeometric tests, and a repertoire-size bias correction was applied to TCR pairs. In a later analysis, false discovery rates were estimated by permuting HLA or CMV assignments 20 times. A later analysis grouped co-occurring TCRs with DBSCAN, adding TCRdist sequence similarity when clustering within HLA-allele-positive subsets. For co-occurrence clustering, repertoires with fewer than 30,000 or more than 120,000 public chains were excluded, along with roughly five repertoires with anomalous nucleotide sharing. The clones in this table, taken by TCRdb from immuneACCESS, are in-frame only. Not every clone is retained; where verified, under half of the shortfall comes from an unresolved V gene, and the cause of the rest is unknown. V and J calls and clone size come straight from that table; D and trimming were deduced from the DNA. This sample comprises more than 100,000 clones, roughly four fifths of them detected only once. The ten largest clones take up 3% to 4% of the sample.

The cohort consisted of fewer than 700 healthy bone marrow donors. Cohort members were all nominally healthy when sampled, although unrecorded immune exposures were likely present. The donor was CMV seropositive and was included in the group of almost 300 seropositive cohort members. Every donor gave a peripheral blood sample, and the peripheral blood mononuclear cells from that sample were used for TCR beta sequencing. Genomic DNA extraction from the blood cell samples was performed with the Qiagen DNeasy Blood Extraction Kit. Including the terminal cysteine and phenylalanine, the CDR3 comprises 18 residues. The sequence is cut down to CDR3 DNA, 54 bases in frame from base 1. The germline V gene supplies CDR1 SGHRS and CDR2 YFSETQ. Trimming leaves V shorter by 3 bases and J shorter by 5 bases, with the junction holding 9 bases beyond the gene matches.

The clonotype comes from a woman in her thirties in good health and CMV-seropositive. This receptor chain uses TRBV5-1 and TRBJ2-3; 16 bases in the junction line up with TRBD2. Sequenced sample: PBMCs. Read as DNA, the sequence is TGCGCCAGCAGCTCCACCGGGACTAGCGGGGGGGCCGGAGATACGCAGTATTTT. This is translated as CASSSTGTSGGAGDTQYF.